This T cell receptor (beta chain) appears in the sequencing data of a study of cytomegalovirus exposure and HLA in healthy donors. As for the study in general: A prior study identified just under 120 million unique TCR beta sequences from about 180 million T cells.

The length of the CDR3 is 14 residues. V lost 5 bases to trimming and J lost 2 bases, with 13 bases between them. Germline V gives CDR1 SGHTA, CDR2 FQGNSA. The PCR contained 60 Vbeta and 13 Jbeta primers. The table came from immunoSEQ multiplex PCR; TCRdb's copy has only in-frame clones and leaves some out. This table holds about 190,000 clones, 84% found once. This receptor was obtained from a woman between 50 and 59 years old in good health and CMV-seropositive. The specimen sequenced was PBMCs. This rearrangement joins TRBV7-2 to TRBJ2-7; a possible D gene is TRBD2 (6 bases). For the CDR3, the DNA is TGTGCCAGCAGCAGGTGGGGGGTCCCCTACGAGCAGTACTTC. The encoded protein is CASSRWGVPYEQYF.